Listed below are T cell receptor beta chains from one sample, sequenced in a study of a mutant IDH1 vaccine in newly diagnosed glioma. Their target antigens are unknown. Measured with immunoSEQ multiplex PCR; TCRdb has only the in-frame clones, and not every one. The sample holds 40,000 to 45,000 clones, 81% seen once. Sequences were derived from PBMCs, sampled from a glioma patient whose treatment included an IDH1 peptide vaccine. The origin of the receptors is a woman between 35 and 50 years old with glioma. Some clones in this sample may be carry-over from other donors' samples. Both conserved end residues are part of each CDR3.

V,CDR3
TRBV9,CASGGNPRLYF
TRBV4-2,CASSQEKRARNSYEQYF
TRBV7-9,CASSLAGVEANVLTF
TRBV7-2,CASSQRGGNAQHF
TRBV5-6,CASSFTGRETQYF
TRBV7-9,CASSREGPGQTKREKLFF
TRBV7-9,CASTPQGSNEKLFF
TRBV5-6,CASSSPAPSGVYSYEQYF
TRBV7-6,CASSLAQGSTYEQYF
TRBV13,CASSLTQTGTTGELFF
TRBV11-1,CASSLARYGEQYF
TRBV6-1,CASTEPRFTGELFF
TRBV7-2,CASSAGPQDTQYF
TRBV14,CASSQFSGTSGKRNEQFF
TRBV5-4,CASTTGLTGNGYTF
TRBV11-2,CASSLGRDYGYTF
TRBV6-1,CALSLAGGPSYEQYF
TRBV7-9,CASSLAPGMNTEAFF
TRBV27,CASSHRSSGANVLTF
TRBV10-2,CASRIWGNSPLHF
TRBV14,CASSQDEVREQFF
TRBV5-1,CASSLVSRTGGYEQYF
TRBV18,CASSGGNRGYSNQPQHF
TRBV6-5,CASSLPPGSEAFF
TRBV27,CACNLAGGPWNEQFF